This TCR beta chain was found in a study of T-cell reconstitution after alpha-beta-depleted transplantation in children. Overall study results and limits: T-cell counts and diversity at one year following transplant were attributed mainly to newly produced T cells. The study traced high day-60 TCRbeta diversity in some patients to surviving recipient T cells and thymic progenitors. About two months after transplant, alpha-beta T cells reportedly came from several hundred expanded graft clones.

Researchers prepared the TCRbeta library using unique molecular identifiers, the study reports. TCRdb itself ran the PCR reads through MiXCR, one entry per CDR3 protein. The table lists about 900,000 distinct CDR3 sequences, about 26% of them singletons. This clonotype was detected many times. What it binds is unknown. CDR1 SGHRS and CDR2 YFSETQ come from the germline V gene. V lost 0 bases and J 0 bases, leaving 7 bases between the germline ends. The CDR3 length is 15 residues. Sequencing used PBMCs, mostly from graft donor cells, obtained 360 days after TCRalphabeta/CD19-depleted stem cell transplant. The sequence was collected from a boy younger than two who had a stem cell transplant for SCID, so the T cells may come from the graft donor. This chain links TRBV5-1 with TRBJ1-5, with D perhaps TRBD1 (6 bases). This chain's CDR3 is CASSLGTASNQPQHF. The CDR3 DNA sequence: TGCGCCAGCAGCTTGGGGACAGCTAGCAATCAGCCCCAGCATTTT.